The entry below gives a single TCR beta chain sequence along with its context. The ends were cut back, 4 bases at V and 4 bases at J, with 13 bases in the middle. This CDR3 region has 14 residues. Germline CDR1 and CDR2: SNHLY and FYNNEI. The entry originates in a study of PD-L1 blockade in urothelial cancer. Across the study: Dosed intravenously at 1,200 mg every 3 weeks, atezolizumab was initiated by patients in the mid-2010s. Reported median T cell count for blood samples was 110,000 to 150,000.

Specified time point: pretreatment peripheral blood. Each patient presented with locally advanced or metastatic urothelial carcinoma. The table came from immunoSEQ multiplex PCR; TCRdb's copy has only in-frame clones and leaves some out. The data contain approximately 48,000 clones, approximately 88% of them singletons. The chain joins TRBV2 to TRBJ1-1; D possibly corresponds to TRBD1 (5 bases). The sequence came from a woman aged 60-70 years with urothelial cancer. This material consisted of PBMCs, taken around atezolizumab (anti-PD-L1) treatment. CDR3 in DNA: TGTGCCAGCAGTGCTAGGGGTGGTGGCACTGAAGCTTTCTTT. It specifies CASSARGGGTEAFF. The full variable domain, its missing parts supplied by reference TRBV2 and TRBJ1-1, is EPEVTQTPSHQVTQMGQEVILRCVPISNHLYFYWYRQILGQKVEFLVSFYNNEISEKSEIFDDQFSVERPDGSNFTLKIRSTKLEDSAMYFCASSARGGGTEAFFGQGTRLTVV.